A selection of T cell receptor beta chains follows, all from one sample in a study of CD8 T cells in ankylosing spondylitis. TCRdb reprocessed the 5' RACE reads with MiXCR, giving one entry per CDR3 protein. The repertoire consists of 350,000 or so distinct CDR3 sequences, with 11% occurring once and the leading ten covering roughly 9%. Sequences were obtained from blood, either unsorted or a sorted T cell fraction (not recorded which). All receptors derive from a female donor with ankylosing spondylitis or in good health (not recorded which). Both conserved end residues are trimmed from each CDR3.

>TRBJ1-1|TRBV19
ASSPRTGVGPEAF
>TRBJ1-1|TRBV20-1
SAWAGWNTEAF
>TRBJ2-1|TRBV20-1
SAPSGRTYSYNEQF
>TRBJ1-6|TRBV7-3
ASSISGTHNSPLH
>TRBJ2-1|TRBV5-1
ASTKAGGPRYEQF
>TRBJ1-5|TRBV6-4
ASSVSGTANQPQH
>TRBJ1-2|TRBV7-6
ASRRTTGDVISYT
>TRBJ2-7|TRBV12-3/TRBV12-4
ASSYGTEGSPYEQY
>TRBJ1-4|TRBV5-1
ASSLRAGEKLF
>TRBJ2-7|TRBV20-1
SAKGVRSYEQY
>TRBJ1-2|TRBV12-3/TRBV12-4
ASSPRREANYGYT
>TRBJ2-5|TRBV12-3/TRBV12-4
ASRAGQYQETQY
>TRBJ2-1|TRBV5-6
ASSPLLSGGRVDEQF
>TRBJ2-1|TRBV28
ASSSTYQRPDEQF
>TRBJ2-1|TRBV10-3
AISDLGQGAGEQF
>TRBJ2-3|TRBV28
ASLTGLDTQY
>TRBJ1-4|TRBV5-1
ASSPDNSMGEKLF
>TRBJ1-2|TRBV6-9
ASSCWVLDNYGYT
>TRBJ1-1|TRBV6-1
ASLYSLNTEAF
>TRBJ2-7|TRBV12-3/TRBV12-4
ASSLVAGIHEQY
>TRBJ2-2|TRBV6-1
ASSEGQAGTGELF
>TRBJ2-2|TRBV11-2
ASSSGLAGGFYTGELF
>TRBJ1-1|TRBV5-1
ASSLATGHTEAF
>TRBJ2-3|TRBV18
ASSPDTDTQY
>TRBJ2-3|TRBV6-1
ASRTGRGGGTTDTQY
>TRBJ2-1|TRBV29-1
SVESMTSYNEQF
>TRBJ1-2|TRBV29-1
SVDPGQGDYGYT
>TRBJ2-5|TRBV11-2
ASTRLPTSLETQY
>TRBJ2-1|TRBV30
AWTTGDGGRSYNEQF
>TRBJ2-1|TRBV6-1
ASTYSRNEQF
>TRBJ2-7|TRBV11-2
ASSLVPTYEQY
>TRBJ2-7|TRBV29-1
SVGLPTGYSYEQY
>TRBJ2-1|TRBV20-1
SAFLDRVNEQF
>TRBJ2-7|TRBV5-1
ASSAASATTYEQY
>TRBJ1-1|TRBV28
ATHEGTEAF
>TRBJ1-1|TRBV25-1
ASRDRGPDTEAF
>TRBJ2-1|TRBV10-3
AIRGSGENSSYNEQF
>TRBJ2-1|TRBV7-2
ASSPDRGSYNEQF
>TRBJ2-5|TRBV2
ASTKGEETQY
>TRBJ1-4|TRBV7-2
ASSRQGASNEKLF
>TRBJ1-1|TRBV5-1
ASSFRGGLTEAF
>TRBJ1-6|TRBV4-2
ASSQDRVRSPLH
>TRBJ2-2|TRBV20-1
SARDGGGAGELF
>TRBJ2-2|TRBV5-1
ASSLASGRLTGELF
>TRBJ2-7|TRBV20-1
SASGTGNYEQY